The 10 T cell receptor beta chains reported below all come from one sample, sequenced in a study of cytomegalovirus exposure and HLA in healthy donors. The primer mix had 60 Vbeta and 13 Jbeta primers. Assay used: immunoSEQ multiplex PCR; TCRdb lists only in-frame clones, some missing. The table lists 60,000 to 85,000 clones. The specimen was PBMCs. These receptors all come from a man aged 45-65 years in good health and CMV-seropositive.

J is TRBJ1-1 and V is TRBV6-1; D possibly corresponds to TRBD1 (6 bases). This CDR3 has 13 residues. V was trimmed by 6 bases and J by 0 bases, leaving 8 bases between them. CDR1 and CDR2 from the germline V gene are MNHNS and SASEGT. CDR3 sequence reads: CASRGALNTEAFF. As DNA, the CDR3 is TGTGCCAGCAGGGGGGCTCTGAACACTGAAGCTTTCTTT.

The rearrangement uses TRBV7-9 and TRBJ1-1; D is perhaps TRBD1 (5 bases). This CDR3 is built from 15 residues. V was pared by 5 bases and J by 8 bases, with 21 bases between. Germline loops: CDR1 SEHNR, CDR2 FQNEAQ (reference sequence). DNA for the CDR3: TGTGCCAGCAGCCCCGGGGGTAGTTGGGGCTGGGAAGCTTTCTTT. Translating it yields CASSPGGSWGWEAFF.

The chain is built from TRBV14 and TRBJ2-7; TRBD1 matches at 9 bases. The V segment lost 2 bases and the J segment 7 bases; nucleotides outside the gene matches: 6. The germline gives CDR1 SGHDN, CDR2 FVKESK. This CDR3 spans 14 amino acids. The CDR3 DNA is TGTGCCAGCAGCCAAACGACAGGGGGTCAAGAGCAGTACTTC. Translated: CASSQTTGGQEQYF.

V is TRBV5-4 and J is TRBJ1-3; D is ambiguous. This CDR3 contains 13 residues. V was cut by 4 bases and J by 4 bases, with 9 bases left in between. Looked up from germline, CDR1 is SGHNT and CDR2 is YYREEE (reference sequence). CDR3 amino acids: CASSPRFGNTIYF. In DNA, the CDR3 is TGTGCCAGCAGCCCCCGTTTCGGAAACACCATATATTTT.

V and J are TRBV19 and TRBJ1-4, with D possibly TRBD1 on 6 matching bases. Trimming removed 10 bases from V and 6 bases from J, with 18 bases in between. This CDR3 comprises 14 residues. Germline V lookup: CDR1 LNHDA, CDR2 SQIVND (reference sequence). The CDR3 reads CATARGWTDEKLFF. In nucleotides, the CDR3 is TGTGCCACCGCCAGGGGATGGACGGATGAAAAACTGTTTTTT.

The gene calls are TRBV14 and TRBJ2-6, with unresolved D. CDR3 length: 13 amino acids. Trimming took off 0 bases at V and 10 bases at J, with 7 bases between the two ends. Per germline, CDR1 SGHDN and CDR2 FVKESK. This CDR3 reads CASSQDTRNVLTF. As DNA, the CDR3 is TGTGCCAGCAGCCAAGATACCAGGAACGTCCTGACTTTC.

V and J are TRBV2 and TRBJ1-2; 10 bases map to TRBD1. The germline gives CDR1 SNHLY, CDR2 FYNNEI. The CDR3 covers 12 residues. Losses at the gene ends were 11 bases for V and 7 bases for J; bases not matched to a gene: 7. The CDR3 loop reads CAAQRTGGGYTF. CDR3 coding DNA: TGTGCCGCCCAGAGGACAGGGGGTGGCTACACCTTC.

The chain joins TRBV7-8 to TRBJ1-6; 7 nucleotides agree with TRBD1. Trimming at V came to 4 bases and at J to 10 bases, leaving 13 bases not matched to a gene. This CDR3 is 16 amino acids long. CDR1 is SGHVS and CDR2 is FQNEAQ in the germline V gene. The CDR3 sequence: CASSSSTGKGQSPLHF. Written as DNA, the CDR3 is TGTGCCAGCAGCTCCTCGACAGGGAAGGGGCAATCACCCCTCCACTTT.

The genes are TRBV9 and TRBJ2-3; 7 nucleotides align to TRBD2. J lost 7 bases, V lost 5 bases, and 7 bases had no gene match. Germline assignment: CDR1 SGDLS and CDR2 YYNGEE. CDR3 length: 13 residues. In DNA, the CDR3 is TGTGCCAGCAGTGGGGGAGCGGGATATACGCAGTATTTT. This translates into CASSGGAGYTQYF.

Concerning this clone itself: At one boundary the junction diverges from the germline segment, which might be a read error. The chain is built from TRBV2 and TRBJ1-1; the match to TRBD1 covers 9 bases. The CDR3 sequence is 13 residues long. Germline V gene data show CDR1 as SNHLY and CDR2 as FYNNEI. CDR3 nucleotide sequence: TGTGCCAGCGGGGACAGGGAGAGGTCCGAAGGTTTCTTT. Amino acids: CASGDRERSEGFF.